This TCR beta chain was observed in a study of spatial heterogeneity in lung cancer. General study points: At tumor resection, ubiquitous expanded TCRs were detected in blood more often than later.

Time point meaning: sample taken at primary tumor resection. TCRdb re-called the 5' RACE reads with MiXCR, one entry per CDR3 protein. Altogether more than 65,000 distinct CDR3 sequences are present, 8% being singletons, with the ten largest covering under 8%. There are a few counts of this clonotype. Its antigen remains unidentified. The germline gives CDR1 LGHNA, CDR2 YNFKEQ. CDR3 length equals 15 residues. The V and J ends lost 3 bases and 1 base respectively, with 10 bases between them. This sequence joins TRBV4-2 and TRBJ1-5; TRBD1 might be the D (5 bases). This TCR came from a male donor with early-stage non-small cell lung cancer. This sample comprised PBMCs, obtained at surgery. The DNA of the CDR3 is TGTGCCAGCAGCCAGCTAGACAGCAGCAATCAGCCCCAGCATTTT. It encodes CASSQLDSSNQPQHF.